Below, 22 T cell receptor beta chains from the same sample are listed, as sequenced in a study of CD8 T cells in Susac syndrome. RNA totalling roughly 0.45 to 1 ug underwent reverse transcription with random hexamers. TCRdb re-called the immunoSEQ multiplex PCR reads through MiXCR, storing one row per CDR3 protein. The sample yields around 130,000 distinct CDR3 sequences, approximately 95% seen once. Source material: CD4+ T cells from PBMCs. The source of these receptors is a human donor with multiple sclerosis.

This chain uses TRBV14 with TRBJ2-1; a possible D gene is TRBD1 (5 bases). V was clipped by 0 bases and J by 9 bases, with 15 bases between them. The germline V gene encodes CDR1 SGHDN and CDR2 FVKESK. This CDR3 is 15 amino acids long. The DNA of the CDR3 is TGTGCCAGCAGCCAAGATCTTATTCGTAGGGGTGAGCAGTTCTTC. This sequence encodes CASSQDLIRRGEQFF.

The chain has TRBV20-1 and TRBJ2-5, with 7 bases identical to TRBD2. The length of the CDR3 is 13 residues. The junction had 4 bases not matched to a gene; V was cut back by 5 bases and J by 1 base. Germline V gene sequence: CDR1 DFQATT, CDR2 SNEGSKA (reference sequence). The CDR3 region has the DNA TGCAGTGCTGCCTTAGCGGGCCAAGAGACCCAGTACTTC. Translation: CSAALAGQETQYF.

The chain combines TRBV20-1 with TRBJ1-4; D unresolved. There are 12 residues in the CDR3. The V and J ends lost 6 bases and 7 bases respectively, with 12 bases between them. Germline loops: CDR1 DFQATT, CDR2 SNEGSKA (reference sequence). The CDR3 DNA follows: TGCAGTGCCCGGATTTCGGGTGAAAAACTGTTTTTT. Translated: CSARISGEKLFF.

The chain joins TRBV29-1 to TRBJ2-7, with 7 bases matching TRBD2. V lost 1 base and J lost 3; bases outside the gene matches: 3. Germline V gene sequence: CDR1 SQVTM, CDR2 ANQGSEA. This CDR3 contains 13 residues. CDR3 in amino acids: CSVEVASGYEQYF. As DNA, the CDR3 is TGCAGCGTTGAAGTGGCTAGCGGCTACGAGCAGTACTTC.

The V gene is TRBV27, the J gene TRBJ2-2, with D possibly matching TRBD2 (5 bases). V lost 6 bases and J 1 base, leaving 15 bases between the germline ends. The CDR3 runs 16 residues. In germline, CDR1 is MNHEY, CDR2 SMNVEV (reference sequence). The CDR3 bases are TGTGCCAGCAGGGTCTGGGGAGCAAAGAACACCGGGGAGCTGTTTTTT. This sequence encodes CASRVWGAKNTGELFF.

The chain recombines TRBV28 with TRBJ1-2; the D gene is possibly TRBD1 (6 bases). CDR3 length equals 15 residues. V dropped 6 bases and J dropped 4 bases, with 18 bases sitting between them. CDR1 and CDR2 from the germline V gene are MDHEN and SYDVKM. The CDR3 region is CASSSVRGAVYGYTF. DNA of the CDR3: TGTGCCAGCAGCTCCGTTCGGGGGGCTGTCTATGGCTACACCTTC.

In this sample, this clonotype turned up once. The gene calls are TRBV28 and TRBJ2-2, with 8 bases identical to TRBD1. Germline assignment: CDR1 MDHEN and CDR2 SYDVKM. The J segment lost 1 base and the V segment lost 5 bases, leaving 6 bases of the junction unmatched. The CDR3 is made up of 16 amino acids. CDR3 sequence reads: CASSPIGQGNTGELFF. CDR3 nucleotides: TGTGCCAGCAGTCCGATAGGACAGGGGAACACCGGGGAGCTGTTTTTT.

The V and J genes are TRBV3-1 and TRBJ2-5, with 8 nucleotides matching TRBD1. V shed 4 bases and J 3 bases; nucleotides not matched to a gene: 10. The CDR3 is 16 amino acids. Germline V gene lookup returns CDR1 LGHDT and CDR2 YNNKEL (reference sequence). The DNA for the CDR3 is TGTGCCAGCAGCCGGCTCGGGACAGGTTTGAAAGAGACCCAGTACTTC. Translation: CASSRLGTGLKETQYF.

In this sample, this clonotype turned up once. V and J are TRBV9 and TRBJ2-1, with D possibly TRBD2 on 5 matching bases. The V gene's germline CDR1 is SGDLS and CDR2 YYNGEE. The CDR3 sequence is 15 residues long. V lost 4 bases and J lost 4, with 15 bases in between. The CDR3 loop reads CASSPSPGRYNEQFF. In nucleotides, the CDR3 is TGTGCCAGCAGCCCCAGTCCGGGAAGGTACAATGAGCAGTTCTTC.

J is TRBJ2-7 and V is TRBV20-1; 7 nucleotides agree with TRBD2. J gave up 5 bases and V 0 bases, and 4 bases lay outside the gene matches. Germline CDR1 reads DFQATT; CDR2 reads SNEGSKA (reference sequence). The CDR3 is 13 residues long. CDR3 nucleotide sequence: TGCAGTGCTAGAGATCCGGGGAGGGACGAGCAGTACTTC. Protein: CSARDPGRDEQYF.

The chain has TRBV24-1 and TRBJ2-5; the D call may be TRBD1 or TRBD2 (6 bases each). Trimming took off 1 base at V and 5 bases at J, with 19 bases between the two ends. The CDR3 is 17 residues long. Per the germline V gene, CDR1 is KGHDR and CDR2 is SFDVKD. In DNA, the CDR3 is TGTGCCACCAGTGATTTTGCTCGGCAGGGGAGGAGGGAGACCCAGTACTTC. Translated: CATSDFARQGRRETQYF.

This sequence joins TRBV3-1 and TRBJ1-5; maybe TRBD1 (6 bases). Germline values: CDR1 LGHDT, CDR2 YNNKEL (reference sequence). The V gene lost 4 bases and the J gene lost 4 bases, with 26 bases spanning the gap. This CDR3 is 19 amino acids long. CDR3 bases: TGTGCCAGCAGCCCCGGGGGTGCAAAATCAGGGGTGTGGAATCAGCCCCAGCATTTT. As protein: CASSPGGAKSGVWNQPQHF.

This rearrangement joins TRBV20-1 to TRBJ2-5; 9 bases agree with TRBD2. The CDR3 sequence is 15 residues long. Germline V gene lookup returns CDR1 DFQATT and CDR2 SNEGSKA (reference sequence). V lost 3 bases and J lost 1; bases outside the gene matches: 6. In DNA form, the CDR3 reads TGCAGTGCTAGTTCCAGCGGGGGGACCCAAGAGACCCAGTACTTC. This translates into CSASSSGGTQETQYF.

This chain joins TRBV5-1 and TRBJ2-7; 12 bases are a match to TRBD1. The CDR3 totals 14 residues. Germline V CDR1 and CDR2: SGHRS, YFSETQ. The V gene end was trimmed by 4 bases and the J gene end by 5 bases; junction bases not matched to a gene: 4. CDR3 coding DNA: TGCGCCAGCAGCCCGGGGACAGGGGGCCACGAGCAGTACTTC. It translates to CASSPGTGGHEQYF.

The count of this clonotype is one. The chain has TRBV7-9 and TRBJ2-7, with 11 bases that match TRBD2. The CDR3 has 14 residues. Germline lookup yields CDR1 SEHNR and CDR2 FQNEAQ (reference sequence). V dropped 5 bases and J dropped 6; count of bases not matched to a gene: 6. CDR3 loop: CASSRSSGRPEQYF. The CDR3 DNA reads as TGTGCCAGCAGCCGTTCTAGCGGGAGGCCCGAGCAGTACTTC.

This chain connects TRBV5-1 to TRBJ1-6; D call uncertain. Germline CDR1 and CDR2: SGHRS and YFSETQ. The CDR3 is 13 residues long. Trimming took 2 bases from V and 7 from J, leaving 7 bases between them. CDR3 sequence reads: CASSLWENSPLHF. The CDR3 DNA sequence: TGCGCCAGCAGCTTATGGGAGAATTCACCCCTCCACTTT.

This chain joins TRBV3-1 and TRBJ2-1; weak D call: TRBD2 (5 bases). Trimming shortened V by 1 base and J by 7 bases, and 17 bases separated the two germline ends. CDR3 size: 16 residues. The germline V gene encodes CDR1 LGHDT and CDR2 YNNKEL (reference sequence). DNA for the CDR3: TGTGCCAGCAGCCAAGGCTGGGAGCTACGGGGAAATGAGCAGTTCTTC. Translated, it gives CASSQGWELRGNEQFF.

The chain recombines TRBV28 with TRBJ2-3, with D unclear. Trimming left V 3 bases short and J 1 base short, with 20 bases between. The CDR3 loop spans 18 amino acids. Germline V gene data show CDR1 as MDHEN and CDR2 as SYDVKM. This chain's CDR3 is CASSLFPLGTPRTDTQYF. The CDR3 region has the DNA TGTGCCAGCAGTTTGTTCCCTTTGGGCACGCCCCGCACAGATACGCAGTATTTT.

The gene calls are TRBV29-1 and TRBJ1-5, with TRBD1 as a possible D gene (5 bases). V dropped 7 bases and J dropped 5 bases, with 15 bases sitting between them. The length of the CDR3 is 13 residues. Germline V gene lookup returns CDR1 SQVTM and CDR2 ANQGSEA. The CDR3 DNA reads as TGCAGCGCCGGGACCGGGGTGGATCAGCCCCAGCATTTT. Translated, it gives CSAGTGVDQPQHF.

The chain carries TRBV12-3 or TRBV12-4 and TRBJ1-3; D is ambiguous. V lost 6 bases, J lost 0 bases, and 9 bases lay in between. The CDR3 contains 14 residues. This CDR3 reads CASSTRGSGNTIYF. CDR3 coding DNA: TGTGCCAGCAGCACTCGGGGCTCTGGAAACACCATATATTTT.

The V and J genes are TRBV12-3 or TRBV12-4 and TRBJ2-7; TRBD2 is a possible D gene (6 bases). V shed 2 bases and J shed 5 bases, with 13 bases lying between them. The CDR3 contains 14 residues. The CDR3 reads CASSLIPSADEQYF. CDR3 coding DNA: TGTGCCAGCAGTTTAATCCCTAGCGCGGACGAGCAGTACTTC.

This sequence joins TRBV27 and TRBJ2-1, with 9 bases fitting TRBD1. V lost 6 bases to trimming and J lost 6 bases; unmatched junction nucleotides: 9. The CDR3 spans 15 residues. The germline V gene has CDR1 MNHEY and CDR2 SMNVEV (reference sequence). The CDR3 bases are TGTGCCAGCAGGTCATTTGGGACAGGGCCCAATGAGCAGTTCTTC. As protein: CASRSFGTGPNEQFF.